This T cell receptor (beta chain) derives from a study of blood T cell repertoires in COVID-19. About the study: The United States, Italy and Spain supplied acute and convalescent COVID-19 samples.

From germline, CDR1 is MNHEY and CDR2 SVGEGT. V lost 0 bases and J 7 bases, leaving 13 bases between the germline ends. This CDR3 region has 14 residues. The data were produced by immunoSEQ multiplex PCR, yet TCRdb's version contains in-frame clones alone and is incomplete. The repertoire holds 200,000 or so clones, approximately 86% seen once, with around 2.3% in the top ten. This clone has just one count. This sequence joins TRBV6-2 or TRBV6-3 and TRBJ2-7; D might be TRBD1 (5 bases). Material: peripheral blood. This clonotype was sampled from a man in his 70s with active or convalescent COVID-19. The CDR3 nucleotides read TGTGCCAGCAGTTACTCTTACAGGTCTTGGGAGCAGTACTTC. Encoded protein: CASSYSYRSWEQYF.